One T cell receptor (beta chain) is described in this entry. There are 15 residues in the CDR3. Germline trimming cut 4 bases from V and 4 bases from J; bases unmatched to any gene: 7. From germline, CDR1 is MGHRA and CDR2 YSYEKL. This record belongs to a study of T cell responses to AZD1222 COVID-19 vaccine. Clones were sequenced by immunoSEQ multiplex PCR, and TCRdb holds only the in-frame ones, with some missing. The table records under 200,000 clones, about 83% of them present only once. The material was peripheral blood, obtained 28 days after the second AZD1222 dose. The sequence derives from an adult who received the AZD1222 COVID-19 vaccine. The chain links TRBV4-1 to TRBJ2-3; TRBD2 matches at 8 bases. The CDR3 sequence is CASSLVPGGADTQYF. CDR3 nucleotide sequence: TGCGCCAGCAGCCTGGTACCGGGGGGGGCAGATACGCAGTATTTT.